Each of the 5 T cell receptor beta chains below was sequenced from the same sample in a study of regulatory T cells in long-lasting Graves disease. Time point defined: newly diagnosed GD, antithyroid drugs for less than 3 months. From PBMCs, RNA was extracted and then used to make the TCR library. Sequencing libraries for TCR beta were prepared with iRepertoire HTBI primers and Arm-PCR of CDR3 regions. MiXCR, run by TCRdb on the multiplex PCR reads, gives a single entry per CDR3 protein. The sample holds approximately 460,000 distinct CDR3 sequences, 15% to 20% seen once. This sample also appeared in a second study, on T cells in Graves' hyperthyroidism and ophthalmopathy.

Sequences were derived from peripheral blood mononuclear cells (PBMCs), sampled at new diagnosis, from a patient treated with antithyroid drugs. The source of these receptors is a woman in her 30s with Graves disease.

The chain employs TRBV30 and TRBJ1-2; D might be TRBD1 (5 bases). The CDR3 covers 13 residues. V gave up 2 bases and J gave up 4 bases, with 11 bases separating them. From germline, CDR1 is GTSNPN and CDR2 SVGIG (reference sequence). The CDR3 protein is CAWSTETVYGYTF. CDR3 nucleotide sequence: TGTGCCTGGAGTACTGAGACAGTCTATGGCTACACCTTC.

This clonotype was detected only a few times. The chain is built from TRBV14 and TRBJ2-1; D remains unclear. CDR3 length: 13 amino acids. V dropped 1 base and J dropped 9 bases, with 10 bases sitting between them. Germline V lookup: CDR1 SGHDN, CDR2 FVKESK. The CDR3 here is CASSQAGRVEQFF. As DNA, the CDR3 is TGTGCCAGCAGCCAAGCAGGAAGGGTTGAGCAGTTCTTC.

This clonotype was detected a few times. This chain uses TRBV19 with TRBJ2-7; 10 bases line up with TRBD2. J lost 5 bases, V lost 3 bases, and 16 bases had no gene match. Germline assignment: CDR1 LNHDA and CDR2 SQIVND (reference sequence). The CDR3 is 18 amino acids. As DNA, the CDR3 is TGTGCCAGTAGTATGCCCTTCAGATCTAGCGGGAGAGGCAACGAGCAGTACTTC. This codes for CASSMPFRSSGRGNEQYF.

Details on this clonotype: Since a much larger clone is just one base distant, this may be a read error. V is TRBV7-2 and J is TRBJ2-3, with 8 positions matching TRBD1. The closer fit of TRBJ2-1 to the DNA end suggests the J call may be wrong. CDR1 is SGHTA, CDR2 FQGNSA, per germline. This CDR3 spans 16 amino acids. This chain's CDR3 is CVSSLGRDRRLDEQFF. The CDR3 DNA is TGTGTCAGCAGCTTAGGAAGGGACAGGAGGTTGGATGAGCAGTTCTTC.

This clonotype occurred many times. The rearrangement joins TRBV20-1 to TRBJ2-1; 8 positions match TRBD2. Germline V gene lookup returns CDR1 DFQATT and CDR2 SNEGSKA (reference sequence). This CDR3 region has 14 residues. The ends lost 6 bases at V and 8 bases at J; junction bases unmatched: 12. The CDR3 sequence: CSAPGAGEWDEQFF. The DNA of the CDR3 is TGCAGTGCGCCGGGAGCGGGAGAATGGGATGAGCAGTTCTTC.